The 12 T cell receptor beta chains listed next were all sequenced from one sample in a study of blood T cells in healthy people across ages. Next came a second PCR, run for 7 to 11 cycles, which used a sample-barcoded 5' primer along with a J-beta primer mix. TCRdb re-called the 5' RACE reads with MiXCR, one entry per CDR3 protein. The table lists approximately 1,100,000 distinct CDR3 sequences, around 43% of them singletons. The sequencing input was blood. Every receptor here comes from a woman in her sixties or seventies in good health.

The rearrangement links TRBV7-2 to TRBJ2-5, with D perhaps TRBD1 (5 bases). Trimming left V 7 bases short and J 7 bases short, with 19 bases between. The CDR3 runs 14 residues. Germline V gives CDR1 SGHTA, CDR2 FQGNSA. This CDR3 is CASNSQRQTGTQYF. The CDR3 DNA is TGTGCCAGCAACTCCCAACGGCAAACAGGGACCCAGTACTTC.

V gene TRBV7-2 combines with J gene TRBJ2-1; D is perhaps TRBD1 or TRBD2 (5 bases each). V was pared by 8 bases and J by 1 base, with 12 bases between. The CDR3 has 14 residues. The germline CDR1 and CDR2 sequences are SGHTA and FQGNSA. CDR3 bases: TGTGCCAGCGGACGGGACCTTTCCTACAATGAGCAGTTCTTC. Translation: CASGRDLSYNEQFF. The full variable domain, completed using reference TRBV7-2 and TRBJ2-1, is GAGVSQSPSNKVTEKGKDVELRCDPISGHTALYWYRQSLGQGLEFLIYFQGNSAPDKSGLPSDRFSAERTGGSVSTLTIQRTQQEDSAVYLCASGRDLSYNEQFFGPGTRLTVL.

The chain employs TRBV2 and TRBJ2-5, with D possibly TRBD1 on 6 matching bases. The ends were cut back, 1 base at V and 2 bases at J, with 17 bases in the middle. The CDR3 covers 17 residues. From germline, CDR1 is SNHLY and CDR2 FYNNEI. The CDR3 sequence: CASSEGGLQGTQETQYF. The CDR3 DNA is TGTGCCAGCAGTGAAGGGGGGCTACAGGGTACTCAAGAGACCCAGTACTTC.

The chain recombines TRBV27 with TRBJ2-1, with unresolved D. The CDR3 totals 15 residues. The V gene's germline CDR1 is MNHEY and CDR2 SMNVEV (reference sequence). The V gene lost 5 bases and the J gene lost 4 bases, with 15 bases spanning the gap. This CDR3 reads CASSLTPGTYNEQFF. The CDR3 DNA sequence: TGTGCCAGCAGTCTGACTCCGGGTACATACAATGAGCAGTTCTTC.

This clonotype was recorded a few times. The genes are TRBV5-1 and TRBJ1-4, with D possibly TRBD1 on 5 matching bases. Per the germline V gene, CDR1 is SGHRS and CDR2 is YFSETQ. Trimming removed 5 bases from V and 8 bases from J, with 13 bases in between. This CDR3 is 13 amino acids long. The CDR3 region has the DNA TGCGCCAGCAGGAACCGGGACTGGGAAAAACTGTTTTTT. Protein: CASRNRDWEKLFF. The whole variable domain, filled in from reference TRBV5-1 and TRBJ1-4, reads KAGVTQTPRYLIKTRGQQVTLSCSPISGHRSVSWYQQTPGQGLQFLFEYFSETQRNKGNFPGRFSGRQFSNSRSEMNVSTLELGDSALYLCASRNRDWEKLFFGSGTQLSVL.

The rearrangement uses TRBV2 and TRBJ2-7; TRBD1 matches at 12 bases. The CDR3 extends over 15 amino acids. After removal of 10 bases from V and 4 bases from J, the junction contained 11 bases not matched to a gene. CDR1 and CDR2 (germline): SNHLY, FYNNEI. The CDR3 here is CATKHGTGGTYEQYF. The CDR3 region has the DNA TGTGCCACCAAACACGGGACAGGGGGCACGTACGAGCAGTACTTC.

This clonotype turned up a few times. The chain joins TRBV6-5 to TRBJ2-6; D not certain. Germline-derived CDR1 and CDR2 are MNHEY and SVGAGI. V dropped 6 bases and J dropped 0 bases, with 9 bases sitting between them. The CDR3 has 15 amino acids. The CDR3 loop is CASRKYASGANVLTF. As DNA, the CDR3 is TGTGCCAGCAGGAAGTATGCCTCTGGGGCCAACGTCCTGACTTTC.

This clonotype showed up many times. V usage is TRBV29-1 and J usage is TRBJ2-1; TRBD1 aligns across 9 bases. V gave up 8 bases and J gave up 1 base; unmatched junction bases: 21. The CDR3 totals 19 residues. CDR1 is SQVTM and CDR2 is ANQGSEA in the germline V gene. The CDR3 bases are TGCAGCTCTGACAGGGGGGGTTGGCGGGACCAAAGGTCCTACAATGAGCAGTTCTTC. It translates to CSSDRGGWRDQRSYNEQFF.

This clonotype appeared a few times. The chain links TRBV28 to TRBJ2-5; D possibly corresponds to TRBD2 (6 bases). V lost 6 bases, J lost 7 bases, and 18 bases lay in between. This CDR3 comprises 14 residues. Germline V gives CDR1 MDHEN, CDR2 SYDVKM. In nucleotides, the CDR3 is TGTGCCAGCAGCCTGCCCGGGACTGGCAGGACCCAGTACTTC. This codes for CASSLPGTGRTQYF.

As regards this clonotype: At one boundary the junction diverges from the germline segment, which might be a read error. This chain links TRBV7-2 with TRBJ1-1, with no clear D. The CDR3 runs 14 residues. Germline values: CDR1 SGHTA, CDR2 FQGNSA. The CDR3: CASTLDGRRTEAFF. CDR3 nucleotides: TGTGCCAGCACCTTAGACGGGAGGCGGACTGAAGCTTTCTTT. Together with reference TRBV7-2 and TRBJ1-1, the CDR3 gives the full variable domain: GAGVSQSPSNKVTEKGKDVELRCDPISGHTALYWYRQSLGQGLEFLIYFQGNSAPDKSGLPSDRFSAERTGGSVSTLTIQRTQQEDSAVYLCASTLDGRRTEAFFGQGTRLTVV.

This clonotype was found a few times. J is TRBJ2-1 and V is TRBV20-1; D remains ambiguous. CDR1 is DFQATT and CDR2 is SNEGSKA in the germline V gene (reference sequence). V was cut by 0 bases and J by 8 bases, with 20 bases left in between. CDR3 length: 16 residues. The CDR3 region is CSAREGAALSYDEQFF. As DNA, the CDR3 is TGCAGTGCTAGAGAGGGTGCGGCGCTGAGTTACGATGAGCAGTTCTTC.

The chain recombines TRBV20-1 with TRBJ1-1; no clear D. The germline V gene encodes CDR1 DFQATT and CDR2 SNEGSKA (reference sequence). V was shortened by 1 base and J by 5 bases, with 14 bases between the two germline ends. The CDR3 covers 14 residues. The CDR3 spells CSARVSVARTEAFF. For the CDR3, the DNA is TGCAGTGCTAGAGTCTCGGTTGCTAGGACTGAAGCTTTCTTT.